This paragraph reports one TCR beta chain. These data come from a study of cytomegalovirus exposure and HLA in healthy donors. Germline V gene data show CDR1 as SGHTA and CDR2 as FQGNSA. The CDR3 has 15 residues. J was trimmed by 10 bases and V by 5 bases; bases with no gene match: 14. PCR used 60 Vbeta primers and 13 Jbeta primers. Sequencing used immunoSEQ multiplex PCR; TCRdb keeps in-frame clones, though not all of them. The sample shows approximately 260,000 clones, just under 85% of them seen only once. The sequence derives from a woman aged 40 to 55 in good health and CMV-seropositive. Sequenced sample: PBMCs. V and J are TRBV7-2 and TRBJ1-1; 9 nucleotides agree with TRBD1. CDR3 nucleotides: TGTGCCAGCAGCCTACAGGGGGCGTGGGGTAAGGGAGCTTTCTTT. It translates to CASSLQGAWGKGAFF.